This paragraph covers one T cell receptor (beta chain) sequence. Trimming cost V 6 bases and J 8 bases; bases outside gene matches: 9. There are 14 residues in the CDR3. CDR1 and CDR2 from the germline V gene are LNHDA and SQIVND (reference sequence). The data were obtained in a study of control samples from healthy donors and cancer patients. The assay was immunoSEQ multiplex PCR, and TCRdb's table has in-frame clones only and misses some. Counted here are some 120,000 clones, approximately 94% occurring once; the ten biggest clones make up 1.7%. The chain recombines TRBV19 with TRBJ1-4, with TRBD1 matching 7 bases. This receptor was obtained from a man aged 50 to 59 with head and neck cancer. Sequencing was done on a sample of PBMCs. CDR3 sequence reads: CASSLTGLREKLFF. For the CDR3, the DNA is TGTGCCAGTAGCCTGACAGGGTTGAGGGAAAAACTGTTTTTT.